The 30 T cell receptor beta chains presented below share a single source sample, sequenced in a study of persistence of HIV-infected CD4 T cells. The stimulus was an HIV-1 Gag 15-mer peptide pool, about 1 ug/peptide/mL. CD40L-negative CD69-negative CD45RO-high memory CD4+ T cells were sorted as populations depleted of antigen-responding cells. This was the immunoSEQ version 4 assay in survey mode. Data came from immunoSEQ multiplex PCR; TCRdb stores just in-frame clones and leaves some out. The data show about 40,000 clones, approximately 80% seen once. These receptors have no identified antigens. The sequenced sample was CD4+ T cells sorted from PBMCs after roughly 20-hour stimulation, obtained from a patient who received antiretroviral therapy. The receptors stem from an adult man with HIV who was CMV-seropositive.

The chain uses TRBV14 and TRBJ2-2; 7 nucleotides match TRBD1. The CDR3 is 15 residues long. Germline V CDR1 and CDR2: SGHDN, FVKESK. J gave up 1 base and V 4 bases, and 3 bases lay outside the gene matches. For the CDR3, the DNA is TGTGCCAGCAGCCTTAGGACAGGGAACACCGGGGAGCTGTTTTTT. As protein: CASSLRTGNTGELFF.

This chain links TRBV30 with TRBJ1-2; D is perhaps TRBD1 (6 bases). The length of the CDR3 is 14 residues. Germline V gene data show CDR1 as GTSNPN and CDR2 as SVGIG (reference sequence). Trimming removed 2 bases at V and 0 bases at J, with 10 bases between. The CDR3 is CAWSRGKSNYGYTF. The DNA for the CDR3 is TGTGCCTGGAGTAGGGGGAAATCTAACTATGGCTACACCTTC.

V is TRBV14 and J is TRBJ2-7; 8 nucleotides line up with TRBD1. CDR3 length equals 15 residues. Germline V gene sequence: CDR1 SGHDN, CDR2 FVKESK. V lost 3 bases and J lost 1; bases outside the gene matches: 5. The CDR3 DNA follows: TGTGCCAGCAGCCAGCCCGGGACAGGATCCTACGAGCAGTACTTC. This sequence encodes CASSQPGTGSYEQYF. The full variable domain, with the rest looked up from reference TRBV14 and TRBJ2-7, is EAGVTQFPSHSVIEKGQTVTLRCDPISGHDNLYWYRRVMGKEIKFLLHFVKESKQDESGMPNNRFLAERTGGTYSTLKVQPAELEDSGVYFCASSQPGTGSYEQYFGPGTRLTVT.

V gene TRBV12-3 or TRBV12-4 combines with J gene TRBJ1-2, with unresolved D. This CDR3 has 13 residues. V lost 3 bases to trimming and J lost 4 bases, with 9 bases between them. CDR3 amino acids: CASSLQVGYGYTF. The DNA for the CDR3 is TGTGCCAGCAGTTTGCAGGTCGGCTATGGCTACACCTTC.

This clone showed up just once. The CDR3 DNA reads TGTGCCAGCTCGCCGACAGGACAGAGCTCTGGGGCCAACGTCCTGACTTTC. It specifies CASSPTGQSSGANVLTF. The rearrangement joins TRBV18 to TRBJ2-6; TRBD1 might be the D (6 bases). Germline assignment: CDR1 KGHSH and CDR2 LQKENI. The CDR3 extends over 17 amino acids. V shed 6 bases and J shed 0 bases, with 15 bases lying between them.

The V and J genes are TRBV11-2 and TRBJ2-5; possibly TRBD1 for D (5 bases). The CDR3 is made up of 18 amino acids. Germline CDR1 SGHAT, CDR2 FQNNGV. V was pared by 5 bases and J by 3 bases, with 25 bases between. The DNA for the CDR3 is TGTGCCAGCAGCGCTGCGGTTTGGGGCGCTGAGGAAAAAGAGACCCAGTACTTC. Translated, it gives CASSAAVWGAEEKETQYF.

This clone came up once. The chain is built from TRBV15 and TRBJ1-4; D may be TRBD1 (6 bases). This CDR3 contains 15 residues. Germline V gene sequence: CDR1 LNHNV, CDR2 YYDKDF (reference sequence). Trimming left V 3 bases short and J 6 bases short, with 14 bases between. CDR3 in amino acids: CATSRLQGKDEKLFF. Written as DNA, the CDR3 is TGTGCCACCAGCAGGTTGCAGGGGAAGGATGAAAAACTGTTTTTT.

This clone was picked up one time. CDR3 region: CAWSLALGEKLFF. DNA for the CDR3: TGTGCCTGGAGCCTTGCCTTGGGTGAAAAACTGTTTTTT. The chain links TRBV30 to TRBJ1-4; D unclear. The germline gives CDR1 GTSNPN, CDR2 SVGIG (reference sequence). The V and J ends lost 3 bases and 7 bases respectively, with 12 bases between them. The CDR3 spans 13 residues.

The chain carries TRBV27 and TRBJ2-7; 8 bases align to TRBD2. Unmatched junction bases numbered 8, after V lost 3 bases and J lost 4 bases. Germline V gene sequence: CDR1 MNHEY, CDR2 SMNVEV (reference sequence). The CDR3 loop spans 15 amino acids. CDR3 DNA sequence: TGTGCCAGCAGTTTCAGGAATAGCGGGAAATACGAGCAGTACTTC. It is translated as CASSFRNSGKYEQYF.

This clone has a handful of counts. The V gene is TRBV6-5, the J gene TRBJ2-3; D possibly corresponds to TRBD2 (5 bases). CDR3 length: 14 residues. V shed 4 bases and J shed 3 bases, with 11 bases lying between them. Germline lookup yields CDR1 MNHEY and CDR2 SVGAGI. As DNA, the CDR3 is TGTGCCAGCAGTTGGACTGGGGAAACAGATACGCAGTATTTT. Translating gives CASSWTGETDTQYF.

V and J are TRBV5-6 and TRBJ1-1; D perhaps matches TRBD1 (5 bases). The CDR3 has 16 residues. V shed 2 bases and J shed 0 bases, with 14 bases lying between them. Germline V gene lookup returns CDR1 SGHDT and CDR2 YYEEEE. The CDR3 nucleotides read TGTGCCAGCAGCTTATTAAACAGGAGAATGAACACTGAAGCTTTCTTT. The encoded protein is CASSLLNRRMNTEAFF.

V usage is TRBV2 and J usage is TRBJ1-5; TRBD1 might be the D (6 bases). The CDR3 length is 13 residues. The V and J ends lost 8 bases and 8 bases respectively, with 16 bases between them. Germline values: CDR1 SNHLY, CDR2 FYNNEI. DNA for the CDR3: TGTGCCAGCCACAGGGCCGGGGGGGAGCCCCAGCATTTT. Amino acids: CASHRAGGEPQHF.

This clone was seen only once. The chain couples TRBV14 to TRBJ1-2; D may be TRBD1 (5 bases). Germline V CDR1 and CDR2: SGHDN, FVKESK. CDR3 length equals 15 residues. V dropped 1 base and J dropped 4 bases, with 13 bases sitting between them. The CDR3 DNA reads TGTGCCAGCAGCCAAGTCCCGGGGAGGGGCTATGGCTACACCTTC. It codes for CASSQVPGRGYGYTF.

The sample holds a few counts of this clone. The chain employs TRBV11-3 and TRBJ2-2; 8 bases match TRBD1. Trimming at V came to 5 bases and at J to 1 base, leaving 3 bases not matched to a gene. Germline V gene lookup returns CDR1 SGHNT and CDR2 YENEEA. The CDR3 is 15 residues long. The CDR3 DNA follows: TGTGCCAGCAGCGCCGGGACAGGGAACACCGGGGAGCTGTTTTTT. It is translated as CASSAGTGNTGELFF.

The chain links TRBV27 to TRBJ2-2, with 7 nucleotides matching TRBD1. The trim removed 2 bases at V and 2 bases at J, leaving 5 bases unmatched. CDR1 MNHEY and CDR2 SMNVEV come from the germline V gene (reference sequence). CDR3 length equals 16 residues. CDR3 sequence (DNA): TGTGCCAGCAGTTTAATAGGGGGCTTTAACACCGGGGAGCTGTTTTTT. Protein product: CASSLIGGFNTGELFF.

This chain links TRBV6-6 with TRBJ1-4; D uncertain. This CDR3 has 12 residues. V dropped 8 bases and J dropped 5 bases, with 9 bases sitting between them. In germline, CDR1 is MNHNY, CDR2 SVGAGI (reference sequence). CDR3 in amino acids: CASRAGNEKLFF. As DNA, the CDR3 is TGTGCCAGCCGCGCCGGGAATGAAAAACTGTTTTTT.

CDR3 DNA sequence: TGTGCCAGCAGGAAGGGACAGGGGGCGGACTATGGCTACACCTTC. Its protein product is CASRKGQGADYGYTF. J is TRBJ1-2 and V is TRBV6-5; TRBD1 matches at 12 bases. Trimming cost V 6 bases and J 3 bases; bases outside gene matches: 5. CDR3 length: 15 residues. The germline V gene has CDR1 MNHEY and CDR2 SVGAGI.

This rearrangement joins TRBV2 to TRBJ2-5, with 8 bases identical to TRBD2. CDR1 and CDR2 (germline): SNHLY, FYNNEI. The CDR3 has 14 residues. The J segment lost 5 bases and the V segment lost 8 bases, leaving 10 bases of the junction unmatched. The CDR3 here is CASLSGLAGETQYF. Written as DNA, the CDR3 is TGTGCCAGCCTCTCCGGACTAGCAGGGGAGACCCAGTACTTC.

The chain combines TRBV10-1 with TRBJ2-7, with unresolved D. V was cut by 0 bases and J by 1 base, with 7 bases left in between. The CDR3 totals 14 residues. The germline CDR1 and CDR2 sequences are WNHNN and SYGVQD (reference sequence). Here the CDR3 reads CASSESGFSYEQYF. The CDR3, as DNA: TGCGCCAGCAGTGAGTCGGGCTTTTCCTACGAGCAGTACTTC.

CDR3 residues: CASSQDRTALISYGYTF. Written as DNA, the CDR3 is TGTGCCAGCAGCCAAGATCGAACGGCCCTTATTAGCTATGGCTACACCTTC. The chain couples TRBV4-2 to TRBJ1-2; D remains unclear. The CDR3 runs to 17 residues. From germline, CDR1 is LGHNA and CDR2 YNFKEQ. Trimming left V 0 bases short and J 4 bases short, with 18 bases between.

The chain employs TRBV2 and TRBJ2-5; D remains ambiguous. This CDR3 contains 13 residues. The germline CDR1 and CDR2 sequences are SNHLY and FYNNEI. V gave up 4 bases and J gave up 2 bases, with 8 bases separating them. The CDR3 coding sequence is TGTGCCAGCAGTGTTGTCCTTCAAGAGACCCAGTACTTC. This codes for CASSVVLQETQYF.

The rearrangement joins TRBV30 to TRBJ1-6, with 9 bases identical to TRBD1. Trimming at V came to 3 bases and at J to 7 bases, leaving 4 bases not matched to a gene. This CDR3 is 14 amino acids long. Germline CDR1 is GTSNPN and CDR2 is SVGIG (reference sequence). Written as DNA, the CDR3 is TGTGCCTGGAGATACGGGACAGGGAATTCACCCCTCCACTTT. Protein: CAWRYGTGNSPLHF. The full variable domain, its missing parts supplied by reference TRBV30 and TRBJ1-6, is SQTIHQWPATLVQPVGSPLSLECTVEGTSNPNLYWYRQAAGRGLQLLFYSVGIGQISSEVPQNLSASRPQDRQFILSSKKLLLSDSGFYLCAWRYGTGNSPLHFGNGTRLTVT.

This clone was observed a single time. This chain links TRBV20-1 with TRBJ2-7; weak D call: TRBD2 (6 bases). The CDR3 extends over 11 amino acids. The germline V gene has CDR1 DFQATT and CDR2 SNEGSKA (reference sequence). For the CDR3, the DNA is TGCGGCGCGGGACTTGACTACGAGCAGTACTTC. Its translation: CGAGLDYEQYF.

The V call is TRBV27, the J call TRBJ2-2; 8 nucleotides match TRBD1. Germline CDR1 MNHEY, CDR2 SMNVEV (reference sequence). The CDR3 contains 16 residues. V was pared by 0 bases and J by 7 bases, with 7 bases of the junction left unmatched. CDR3 nucleotide sequence: TGTGCCAGCAGTTTATCCAGGACAGGGTTTATCGGGGAGCTGTTTTTT. Protein: CASSLSRTGFIGELFF.

The rearrangement uses TRBV7-2 and TRBJ1-2; TRBD1 is a possible D gene (6 bases). The germline V gene has CDR1 SGHTA and CDR2 FQGNSA. V was cut by 8 bases and J by 7 bases, with 17 bases left in between. The CDR3 covers 13 residues. The CDR3 sequence is CASDSTGHGGYTF. The CDR3 DNA reads as TGTGCCAGCGACTCGACAGGCCATGGTGGCTACACCTTC.

DNA for the CDR3: TGTGCCAGCAGTGAATATAGGTCGGGGGCGGGTGGCTACACCTTC. Translating gives CASSEYRSGAGGYTF. The chain combines TRBV25-1 with TRBJ1-2; the D gene is possibly TRBD1 (6 bases). Germline CDR1 is MGHDK and CDR2 is SYGVNS. The CDR3 is made up of 15 amino acids. The V end lost 0 bases, the J end lost 7 bases, and 15 bases lay between the germline ends.

The rearrangement joins TRBV7-2 to TRBJ1-2; D not resolved. The CDR3 has 12 amino acids. Germline lookup yields CDR1 SGHTA and CDR2 FQGNSA. V was shortened by 3 bases and J by 8 bases, with 10 bases between the two germline ends. DNA of the CDR3: TGTGCCAGCAGCTTGGGTCTAGGGGGCTACACCTTC. Translating gives CASSLGLGGYTF. Combining the CDR3 with reference TRBV7-2 and TRBJ1-2 gives the whole variable domain GAGVSQSPSNKVTEKGKDVELRCDPISGHTALYWYRQSLGQGLEFLIYFQGNSAPDKSGLPSDRFSAERTGGSVSTLTIQRTQQEDSAVYLCASSLGLGGYTFGSGTRLTVV.

This sequence joins TRBV10-3 and TRBJ2-3; TRBD2 might be the D (6 bases). V lost 3 bases and J lost 3, with 13 bases in between. Germline CDR1 is ENHRY and CDR2 is SYGVKD. The CDR3 covers 15 residues. The DNA for the CDR3 is TGTGCCATCAGTGAAGGGAAGGGAGGAACAGATACGCAGTATTTT. Protein: CAISEGKGGTDTQYF.

This rearrangement joins TRBV19 to TRBJ1-3; D remains unclear. V gave up 0 bases and J gave up 0 bases, with 6 bases separating them. Germline V lookup: CDR1 LNHDA, CDR2 SQIVND (reference sequence). This CDR3 spans 15 amino acids. CDR3 bases: TGTGCCAGTAGTATAGATCGGAGCTCTGGAAACACCATATATTTT. It specifies CASSIDRSSGNTIYF.

This clone was seen a handful of times. V and J are TRBV6-5 and TRBJ2-7; weak D call: TRBD1 (6 bases). CDR3 size: 13 residues. V was clipped by 6 bases and J by 7 bases, with 16 bases between them. Germline V gene sequence: CDR1 MNHEY, CDR2 SVGAGI. The DNA of the CDR3 is TGTGCCAGCAGGGATACAGGGAGAGAGGAGCAGTACTTC. Translated: CASRDTGREEQYF.